The clone carrying this T cell receptor (beta chain) appeared a few times. This entry comes from a study of blood T cell repertoires in COVID-19. Study-wide context: The United States, Italy and Spain supplied acute and convalescent COVID-19 samples. T cells, B-cell-depleted T cells, or PBMCs supplied cDNA or gDNA.

Germline V lookup: CDR1 SQVTM, CDR2 ANQGSEA. The length of the CDR3 is 11 residues. V was trimmed by 4 bases and J by 12 bases, leaving 15 bases between them. Per the study methods: For nucleated cells, counts were estimated from reference gene primer amplification. Generated by immunoSEQ multiplex PCR, the TCRdb table keeps only in-frame clones and is missing some. V, J and clone size are those of that table, while D and trimming were read from the DNA. The data contain under 300,000 clones, 86% of them singletons. Sequenced: peripheral blood. The V call is TRBV29-1, the J call TRBJ1-1, with TRBD1 as a possible D gene (5 bases). This TCR came from an elderly man with acute or convalescent COVID-19. The chain's CDR3 is CSVVPGGGSFF. As DNA, the CDR3 is TGCAGCGTTGTCCCCGGGGGGGGATCTTTCTTT.